This T cell receptor (beta chain) was found in a study of blood T cell repertoires in COVID-19. The CDR3 extends over 13 amino acids. Trimming pared 7 bases from V and 4 bases from J, leaving 13 bases between. Germline V gene lookup returns CDR1 MDHEN and CDR2 SYDVKM. Only in-frame clones appear in the TCRdb table, and some are missing; sequencing was by immunoSEQ multiplex PCR. The sample comprises about 200,000 clones, roughly 80% of which are singletons, and 5.1% rests with the top ten. The sequence was collected from a human donor in a cohort sampled during active COVID-19. The chain links TRBV28 to TRBJ1-2, with D uncertain. Sequenced input: peripheral blood. CDR3 nucleotide sequence: TGTGCCAGCACCCTGGGAGGGATCTATGGCTACACCTTC. It encodes CASTLGGIYGYTF.